These T cell receptor beta chains were read from a single sample in a study of blood T cell repertoires in COVID-19. Data came from immunoSEQ multiplex PCR; TCRdb stores just in-frame clones and leaves some out. The sample holds roughly 260,000 clones; approximately 86% are singletons and the top ten take about 2.7%. Specimen: PBMCs or T cells enriched from blood (not recorded which). The source of these receptors is a woman aged 18-35 years who had recovered from COVID-19. Both conserved end residues are part of each CDR3. The D gene is left open where the match is weak. Clone size is stated in some rows and not others, as once, few, many or a class when expanded.

few | TRBJ1-6 | TRBD1 | TRBV11-2 | 13 | CASSPGGNSPLHF | TGTGCCAGCAGCCCAGGGGGCAATTCACCCCTCCACTTT
- | TRBJ1-5 | - | TRBV7-2 | 13 | CASSFGEYQPQHF | TGTGCCAGCAGCTTCGGGGAATATCAGCCCCAGCATTTT
- | TRBJ2-3 | - | TRBV18 | 16 | CASSPPRGVSTDTQYF | TGTGCCAGCTCACCACCCCGCGGGGTCAGCACAGATACGCAGTATTTT
- | TRBJ1-2 | - | TRBV6-2/TRBV6-3 | 16 | CASSYGRAQANYGYTF | TGTGCCAGCAGTTACGGGAGGGCGCAAGCGAACTATGGCTACACCTTC
- | TRBJ2-7 | - | TRBV7-9 | 13 | CASSLDRFHEQYF | TGTGCCAGCAGCTTAGACAGGTTCCACGAGCAGTACTTC
- | TRBJ1-1 | TRBD1 | TRBV25-1 | 15 | CASSLDRGVVTEAFF | TGTGCCAGCAGTTTGGACAGGGGAGTTGTCACTGAAGCTTTCTTT
few | TRBJ1-1 | - | TRBV5-1 | 14 | CASRGKQGNGEAFF | TGCGCCAGCAGGGGTAAACAGGGAAACGGTGAAGCTTTCTTT
- | TRBJ2-7 | TRBD2 | TRBV9 | 16 | CASSVAPSGGAAEQYF | TGTGCCAGCAGCGTAGCCCCTAGCGGGGGCGCGGCCGAGCAGTACTTC
- | TRBJ2-4 | TRBD1 | TRBV27 | 15 | CASSLDGTGGNIQYF | TGTGCCAGCAGTTTAGATGGGACAGGGGGAAACATTCAGTACTTC
- | TRBJ2-7 | - | TRBV18 | 13 | CASSPQRSYEQYF | TGTGCCAGCTCACCACAGAGGAGCTACGAGCAGTACTTC
- | TRBJ2-1 | - | TRBV25-1 | 16 | CASSPPRGASYNEQFF | TGTGCCAGCAGTCCCCCCCGGGGGGCGTCCTACAATGAGCAGTTCTTC
- | TRBJ1-2 | - | TRBV9 | 15 | CASSVEGNTNYGYTF | TGTGCCAGCAGCGTAGAGGGGAATACTAACTATGGCTACACCTTC
- | TRBJ2-1 | - | TRBV18 | 14 | CASSPWGGVGEQFF | TGTGCCAGCTCACCGTGGGGCGGGGTTGGTGAGCAGTTCTTC
- | TRBJ1-3 | - | TRBV30 | 12 | CAWSGAGNTIYF | TGTGCCTGGAGTGGGGCAGGAAACACCATATATTTT
few | TRBJ2-6 | - | TRBV7-6 | 14 | CASGFGSGANVLTF | TGTGCCAGTGGCTTTGGCTCTGGGGCCAACGTCCTGACTTTC
- | TRBJ1-5 | - | TRBV28 | 15 | CASTLPGGVNQPQHF | TGTGCCAGCACCCTCCCCGGCGGGGTCAATCAGCCCCAGCATTTT
- | TRBJ1-2 | TRBD1 | TRBV5-1 | 15 | CASSLGRDRGYGYTF | TGCGCCAGCAGCTTGGGCCGGGACAGGGGTTATGGCTACACCTTC
- | TRBJ1-2 | - | TRBV5-5 | 16 | CASSPSPGLNYDGYTF | TGTGCCAGCAGCCCCTCTCCGGGACTCAACTATGATGGCTACACCTTC
- | TRBJ2-7 | TRBD1 | TRBV14 | 14 | CASSRTGGLYEQYF | TGTGCCAGCAGTAGGACAGGGGGCCTCTACGAGCAGTACTTC
once | TRBJ2-7 | - | TRBV28 | 18 | CASSFLALLRERPYEQYF | TGTGCCAGCAGTTTCCTGGCCTTATTGCGGGAACGGCCCTACGAGCAGTACTTC
- | TRBJ2-2 | - | TRBV20-1 | 10 | CSVGPGELFF | TGCAGTGTGGGCCCCGGGGAGCTGTTTTTT
- | TRBJ1-1 | - | TRBV5-1 | 15 | CASSLVTGTNTEAFF | TGCGCCAGCAGCTTGGTTACAGGGACGAACACTGAAGCTTTCTTT
- | TRBJ2-1 | TRBD2 | TRBV9 | 15 | CASSFRTSGGDEQFF | TGTGCCAGCAGCTTCAGGACTAGCGGGGGTGATGAGCAGTTCTTC
- | TRBJ1-2 | - | TRBV3-1/TRBV3-2 | 14 | CASSPLASGHGYTF | TGTGCCAGCAGCCCCTTAGCGTCTGGGCATGGCTACACCTTC
- | TRBJ2-5 | TRBD1 | TRBV7-2 | 16 | CASSLRAGQGDETQYF | TGTGCCAGCAGCTTAAGGGCGGGACAGGGCGACGAGACCCAGTACTTC
- | TRBJ2-3 | TRBD2 | TRBV13 | 17 | CASSLEVTSGLTDTQYF | TGTGCCAGCAGCTTAGAAGTGACTAGCGGACTCACAGATACGCAGTATTTT
- | TRBJ2-3 | TRBD2 | TRBV5-1 | 15 | CASSSQREGPDTQYF | TGCGCCAGCAGCTCTCAGCGGGAAGGGCCAGATACGCAGTATTTT
- | TRBJ1-5 | - | TRBV6-1 | 14 | CASSDRRGNQPQHF | TGTGCCAGCAGTGACAGGCGTGGCAATCAGCCCCAGCATTTT
- | TRBJ2-3 | - | TRBV25-1 | 14 | CASSEFSLTDTQYF | TGTGCCAGCAGTGAGTTTTCTTTAACAGATACGCAGTATTTT